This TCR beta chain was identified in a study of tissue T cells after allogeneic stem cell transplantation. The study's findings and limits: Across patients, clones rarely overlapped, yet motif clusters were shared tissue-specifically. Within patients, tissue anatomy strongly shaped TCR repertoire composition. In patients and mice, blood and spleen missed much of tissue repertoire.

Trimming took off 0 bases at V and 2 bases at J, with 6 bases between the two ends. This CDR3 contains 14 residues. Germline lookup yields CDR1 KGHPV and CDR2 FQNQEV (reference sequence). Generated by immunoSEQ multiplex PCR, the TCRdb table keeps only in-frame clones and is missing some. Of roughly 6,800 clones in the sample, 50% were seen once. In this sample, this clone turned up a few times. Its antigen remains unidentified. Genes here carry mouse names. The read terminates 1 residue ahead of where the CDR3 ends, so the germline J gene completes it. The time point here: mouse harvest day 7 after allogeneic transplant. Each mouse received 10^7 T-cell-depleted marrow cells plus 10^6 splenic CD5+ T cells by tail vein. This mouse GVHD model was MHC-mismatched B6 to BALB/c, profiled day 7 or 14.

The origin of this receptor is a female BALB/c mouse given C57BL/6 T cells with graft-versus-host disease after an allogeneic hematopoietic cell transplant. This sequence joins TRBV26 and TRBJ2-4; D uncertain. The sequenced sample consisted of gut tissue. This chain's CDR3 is CASSLSEIQNTLYF. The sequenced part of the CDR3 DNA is TGTGCCAGCAGTCTGTCGGAAATTCAAAACACCTTGTAC.